The source of this TCR beta chain is a study of early T cells in non-severe SARS-CoV-2 infection. Using its own MiXCR run on the 5' RACE reads, TCRdb lists one record per CDR3 protein. The sample consists of tens of thousands of distinct CDR3 sequences, approximately 15% of them appearing once. This receptor was taken from an adult who was a healthcare worker with PCR-confirmed SARS-CoV-2 infection or an uninfected control (not recorded which). The sequencing input was whole blood.

The CDR3 here is CASSYTPGLARDTQYF. The DNA for the CDR3 is TGTGCCAGCAGTTACACTCCGGGACTAGCGCGGGATACGCAGTATTTT. This chain joins TRBV6-5 and TRBJ2-3; 10 nucleotides match TRBD2. CDR1 MNHEY and CDR2 SVGAGI come from the germline V gene. The CDR3 has 16 residues. V trimming: 2 bases; J trimming: 6 bases; junction bases outside the gene matches: 8.